The present T cell receptor beta chain was sequenced within a study of T cells in Graves' hyperthyroidism and ophthalmopathy. What was amplified from RNA transcripts were TCR beta CDR3 regions. In the first-round RT-PCR of the TCR CDR3, the HTBI primer set was used. Using its own MiXCR run on the multiplex PCR reads, TCRdb lists one record per CDR3 protein. The top ten clones hold over 25% of a sample with over 250,000 distinct CDR3 sequences, less than 30% of them seen once. Per the germline V gene, CDR1 is DFQATT and CDR2 is SNEGSKA (reference sequence). J was trimmed by 6 bases and V by 6 bases; bases with no gene match: 8. This CDR3 is 14 amino acids long. There are many counts of this clonotype.

The sample consisted of blood. This clonotype was obtained from a man aged 35-49 years with Graves' hyperthyroidism that later progressed to Graves' ophthalmopathy. The gene calls are TRBV20-1 and TRBJ2-2; 9 nucleotides agree with TRBD1. The CDR3 region has the DNA TGCAGTGCGTCGGACAGGGGAAGGGCCGGGGAGCTGTTTTTT. It is translated as CSASDRGRAGELFF.